One sample yielded the 32 T cell receptor beta chains listed below, sequenced in a study of shared clonotypes between healthy human individuals. Profiling relied on immunoSEQ multiplex PCR, and the TCRdb table lists in-frame clones only, not all of them. This table has roughly 1,500,000 clones, 95% to 99% appearing once. Material for sequencing was naive CD4+ T cells sorted from blood. Subset in this sample: CD45RA+ positively selected. These receptors came from a man in his thirties or forties in good health.

In nucleotides, the CDR3 is TGCAGCGTTGAAGATTGGGACCCAGTGACTAGCGACTCCTACGAGCAGTACTTC. It yields the protein CSVEDWDPVTSDSYEQYF. The J gene is TRBJ2-7, the V gene TRBV29-1, with 8 nucleotides matching TRBD2. The ends lost 0 bases at V and 0 bases at J; junction bases unmatched: 13. The CDR3 contains 18 residues. Germline V gene data show CDR1 as SQVTM and CDR2 as ANQGSEA.

The genes are TRBV7-9 and TRBJ2-7; no firm D call. V was cut by 1 base and J by 1 base, with 11 bases left in between. Germline CDR1 and CDR2: SEHNR and FQNEAQ (reference sequence). This CDR3 has 15 residues. The CDR3 region is CASSLVLENSYEQYF. The CDR3 DNA is TGTGCCAGCAGCTTAGTTCTCGAAAATTCCTACGAGCAGTACTTC.

This sequence joins TRBV28 and TRBJ2-7, with unresolved D. CDR1 is MDHEN and CDR2 is SYDVKM in the germline V gene. V lost 6 bases to trimming and J lost 4 bases, with 16 bases between them. The CDR3 is 14 residues long. This chain's CDR3 is CASRLRELKYEQYF. Written as DNA, the CDR3 is TGTGCCAGCAGGTTAAGGGAATTAAAATACGAGCAGTACTTC.

This chain joins TRBV7-8 and TRBJ2-7; TRBD2 aligns across 8 bases. This CDR3 region has 13 residues. Germline V lookup: CDR1 SGHVS, CDR2 FQNEAQ. J was trimmed by 3 bases and V by 5 bases; bases with no gene match: 3. CDR3 loop: CASSVLAGYEQYF. The CDR3 DNA follows: TGTGCCAGCAGCGTCCTAGCGGGCTACGAGCAGTACTTC.

The chain combines TRBV28 with TRBJ2-2; possibly TRBD1 for D (5 bases). Germline V gene data show CDR1 as MDHEN and CDR2 as SYDVKM. The V end was cut by 4 bases, the J end by 6 bases, with 12 bases between. The CDR3 is 14 residues long. The CDR3 sequence: CASSWGNSAGELFF. In DNA, the CDR3 is TGTGCCAGCAGTTGGGGCAACAGCGCCGGGGAGCTGTTTTTT.

This clone was detected once. This rearrangement joins TRBV7-9 to TRBJ1-2; unclear D gene. Trimming removed 7 bases at V and 2 bases at J, with 5 bases between. This CDR3 has 11 residues. Germline V gene lookup returns CDR1 SEHNR and CDR2 FQNEAQ (reference sequence). The CDR3 protein is CASNRNYGYTF. CDR3 coding DNA: TGTGCCAGCAACCGCAACTATGGCTACACCTTC.

The chain combines TRBV15 with TRBJ2-1; 7 bases are a match to TRBD1. The junction had 9 bases not matched to a gene; V was cut back by 1 base and J by 3 bases. This CDR3 has 17 amino acids. The V gene's germline CDR1 is LNHNV and CDR2 YYDKDF (reference sequence). This chain's CDR3 is CATSRGVGQGDYNEQFF. Written as DNA, the CDR3 is TGTGCCACCAGCAGAGGTGTTGGTCAGGGGGACTACAATGAGCAGTTCTTC.

About this clone: The same CDR3 also results from other DNA sequences found in this sample. V usage is TRBV20-1 and J usage is TRBJ1-1, with D unresolved. The V gene's germline CDR1 is DFQATT and CDR2 SNEGSKA (reference sequence). The V end was cut by 5 bases, the J end by 1 base, with 5 bases between. This CDR3 has 11 amino acids. The CDR3 sequence is CSALGNTEAFF. The CDR3 bases are TGCAGTGCTTTGGGGAACACTGAAGCTTTCTTT.

The chain links TRBV6-5 to TRBJ2-6, with D maybe TRBD2 (6 bases). The V end lost 3 bases, the J end lost 2 bases, and 11 bases lay between the germline ends. The CDR3 totals 16 residues. CDR1 and CDR2 from the germline V gene are MNHEY and SVGAGI. CDR3 nucleotides: TGTGCCAGCAGTTATTTTTCGGGGGCTGGGGCCAACGTCCTGACTTTC. Encoded protein: CASSYFSGAGANVLTF.

The rearrangement uses TRBV7-2 and TRBJ1-1, with a possible D match to TRBD1 (5 bases). Per the germline V gene, CDR1 is SGHTA and CDR2 is FQGNSA. Trimming took 5 bases from V and 0 from J, leaving 16 bases between them. The CDR3 is made up of 16 amino acids. The CDR3 DNA reads as TGTGCCAGCAGCCAGCCGGGGAACAGGATGAACACTGAAGCTTTCTTT. This sequence encodes CASSQPGNRMNTEAFF.

The chain carries TRBV18 and TRBJ2-7; D tentatively fits TRBD1 or TRBD2 (6 bases each). The CDR3 has 16 residues. The V end was cut by 6 bases, the J end by 6 bases, with 24 bases between. Looked up from germline, CDR1 is KGHSH and CDR2 is LQKENI. The CDR3 is CASSESWDLGASEQYF. The CDR3, as DNA: TGTGCCAGCTCGGAAAGCTGGGACTTGGGGGCCTCCGAGCAGTACTTC.

This sequence joins TRBV6-6 and TRBJ2-5, with no clear D. CDR3 length equals 12 residues. The germline V and J ends were trimmed by 2 bases and 7 bases, with 8 bases remaining between them. CDR1 and CDR2 from the germline V gene are MNHNY and SVGAGI (reference sequence). In nucleotides, the CDR3 is TGTGCCAGCAGTTACCCTCCCGCGACCCAGTACTTC. Translated, it gives CASSYPPATQYF.

The CDR3 is CASTAGGLNYEQYF. The CDR3 DNA follows: TGTGCCAGCACCGCGGGAGGACTAAACTACGAGCAGTACTTC. V and J are TRBV6-5 and TRBJ2-7; 8 nucleotides align to TRBD2. CDR3 size: 14 residues. Germline loops: CDR1 MNHEY, CDR2 SVGAGI. V shed 7 bases and J 3 bases; nucleotides not matched to a gene: 8.

The chain combines TRBV5-1 with TRBJ2-7; tentative D call: TRBD1 (6 bases). CDR3 length: 15 residues. The ends were cut back, 2 bases at V and 0 bases at J, with 12 bases in the middle. Germline assignment: CDR1 SGHRS and CDR2 YFSETQ. The CDR3 nucleotides read TGCGCCAGCAGCTTTAGTGGACAGCCCTCCTACGAGCAGTACTTC. Encoded protein: CASSFSGQPSYEQYF.

The sample holds one count of this clone. V and J are TRBV6-1 and TRBJ1-4; 9 nucleotides line up with TRBD1. The V segment lost 4 bases and the J segment 6 bases; nucleotides outside the gene matches: 9. The CDR3 spans 16 residues. Germline lookup yields CDR1 MNHNS and CDR2 SASEGT. As DNA, the CDR3 is TGTGCCAGCAGTGGATTGGACAGGGGCTTATATGAAAAACTGTTTTTT. It is translated as CASSGLDRGLYEKLFF.

This clone has only one observation. The genes are TRBV5-4 and TRBJ1-2, with 7 bases matching TRBD1. There are 14 residues in the CDR3. J was trimmed by 6 bases and V by 0 bases; bases with no gene match: 5. Germline CDR1 and CDR2: SGHNT and YYREEE (reference sequence). CDR3 bases: TGTGCCAGCAGCTTGGGCCTGACAGGGAATGGCTACACCTTC. Protein: CASSLGLTGNGYTF.

The chain joins TRBV18 to TRBJ2-1; no clear D. The germline V gene encodes CDR1 KGHSH and CDR2 LQKENI. This CDR3 is built from 15 residues. V was pared by 3 bases and J by 6 bases, with 15 bases between. CDR3 DNA sequence: TGTGCCAGCTCACCTGGCGAGTTACAGATCAATGAGCAGTTCTTC. This codes for CASSPGELQINEQFF.

J is TRBJ1-2 and V is TRBV29-1; maybe TRBD1 (5 bases). Trimming stripped 5 bases from V and 8 bases from J, with 24 bases between. Germline V CDR1 and CDR2: SQVTM, ANQGSEA. The CDR3 sequence is 15 residues long. CDR3 in DNA: TGCAGCGTTAGGGGAGATGGACGGGGTTTTCTAGGCTACACCTTC. Translation gives CSVRGDGRGFLGYTF.

The V and J genes are TRBV29-1 and TRBJ1-1; D is unresolved. Germline-derived CDR1 and CDR2 are SQVTM and ANQGSEA. There are 14 residues in the CDR3. Trimming shortened V by 3 bases and J by 1 base, and 12 bases separated the two germline ends. CDR3 nucleotide sequence: TGCAGCGTTGAGACACACACCCGGAACACTGAAGCTTTCTTT. Protein sequence: CSVETHTRNTEAFF. Looking up the rest from reference TRBV29-1 and TRBJ1-1 gives the full variable domain: SAVISQKPSRDICQRGTSLTIQCQVDSQVTMMFWYRQQPGQSLTLIATANQGSEATYESGFVIDKFPISRPNLTFSTLTVSNMSPEDSSIYLCSVETHTRNTEAFFGQGTRLTVV.

The rearrangement links TRBV27 to TRBJ2-1; 10 nucleotides align to TRBD2. Germline trimming cut 4 bases from V and 6 bases from J; bases unmatched to any gene: 15. CDR3 length: 18 residues. Looked up from germline, CDR1 is MNHEY and CDR2 is SMNVEV (reference sequence). The CDR3 region has the DNA TGTGCCAGCAGTTCGCCCCCTGGCTTAGCGGGAGGCTCCAATGAGCAGTTCTTC. Translated: CASSSPPGLAGGSNEQFF.

Points on this clone: This same CDR3 is encoded by further DNA sequences in the sample. V is TRBV20-1 and J is TRBJ2-3; D gene ambiguous. Germline CDR1 is DFQATT and CDR2 is SNEGSKA (reference sequence). The CDR3 spans 10 residues. Trimming took 2 bases from V and 3 from J, leaving 0 bases between them. As DNA, the CDR3 is TGCAGTGCTAGAACAGATACGCAGTATTTT. This translates into CSARTDTQYF.

Only one count was recorded for this clone. The chain has TRBV11-2 and TRBJ2-4; D possibly corresponds to TRBD1 (6 bases). Trimming took 6 bases from V and 4 from J, leaving 16 bases between them. From germline, CDR1 is SGHAT and CDR2 FQNNGV. This CDR3 has 15 amino acids. CDR3 sequence: CASSRPGQKKNIQYF. CDR3 nucleotide sequence: TGTGCCAGCAGTCGCCCAGGACAGAAAAAAAACATTCAGTACTTC.

The chain joins TRBV6-1 to TRBJ1-1; D is unclear. The CDR3 runs 13 residues. CDR1 MNHNS and CDR2 SASEGT come from the germline V gene. V lost 2 bases and J 6 bases, leaving 10 bases between the germline ends. CDR3 protein: CASSESFFAEAFF. The CDR3 DNA sequence: TGTGCCAGCAGTGAATCCTTTTTCGCTGAAGCTTTCTTT.

The chain uses TRBV7-6 and TRBJ2-1, with a possible D match to TRBD1 (5 bases). The CDR3 runs to 17 residues. CDR1 is SGHVS, CDR2 FNYEAQ, per germline. V lost 4 bases to trimming and J lost 0 bases, with 16 bases between them. CDR3 amino acids: CASSSTTWTSSYNEQFF. Written as DNA, the CDR3 is TGTGCCAGCAGCTCAACGACTTGGACATCCTCCTACAATGAGCAGTTCTTC.

Only one count was recorded for this clone. The chain uses TRBV5-1 and TRBJ2-6; the D gene is possibly TRBD2 (5 bases). The V end lost 7 bases, the J end lost 0 bases, and 23 bases lay between the germline ends. Germline V gene sequence: CDR1 SGHRS, CDR2 YFSETQ. CDR3 length: 19 residues. The CDR3 nucleotides are TGCGCCAGCGGCCCCGGACTCCTAAACTTTAACTCTGGGGCCAACGTCCTGACTTTC. Protein sequence: CASGPGLLNFNSGANVLTF.

The rearrangement joins TRBV5-1 to TRBJ2-3; the D gene could be TRBD1 or TRBD2 (5 bases each). From germline, CDR1 is SGHRS and CDR2 YFSETQ. CDR3 size: 17 residues. Trimming removed 6 bases from V and 3 bases from J, with 23 bases in between. CDR3 coding DNA: TGCGCCAGCATCGACAGCGGTGCCCCCTTGGGAACAGATACGCAGTATTTT. Protein: CASIDSGAPLGTDTQYF.

J is TRBJ2-3 and V is TRBV11-3; 13 nucleotides match TRBD2. CDR1 and CDR2 (germline): SGHNT, YENEEA. The CDR3 has 16 amino acids. The V and J ends lost 5 bases and 5 bases, in that order; junction bases with no gene match: 7. CDR3 residues: CASSLTSGRAGDTQYF. The CDR3 coding sequence is TGTGCCAGCAGCCTCACTAGCGGGAGGGCGGGAGATACGCAGTATTTT.

The chain recombines TRBV20-1 with TRBJ2-7; D is ambiguous. Per germline, CDR1 DFQATT and CDR2 SNEGSKA (reference sequence). The CDR3 is 11 residues long. V was cut by 0 bases and J by 13 bases, with 13 bases left in between. The CDR3 protein is CSAREDEKAYF. CDR3 nucleotide sequence: TGCAGTGCTAGAGAGGATGAGAAGGCTTACTTC.

This rearrangement joins TRBV10-2 to TRBJ1-1, with a weak D call TRBD1 (6 bases). Germline V gene sequence: CDR1 WSHSY, CDR2 SAAADI. The CDR3 loop spans 14 amino acids. V shed 7 bases and J shed 4 bases, with 16 bases lying between them. Here the CDR3 DNA reads TGCGCCAGCACAGAAGGGGGTACCGGCACTGAAGCTTTCTTT. Translation gives CASTEGGTGTEAFF.

The chain has TRBV6-7 and TRBJ2-5; D is possibly TRBD1 (5 bases). TRBV6-7 is marked as an open reading frame, function uncertain. V lost 6 bases and J 4 bases, leaving 12 bases between the germline ends. CDR3 size: 13 residues. The CDR3 loop is CASSPRGGETQYF. The CDR3 region has the DNA TGTGCCAGCAGCCCTAGGGGCGGAGAGACCCAGTACTTC.

V usage is TRBV7-9 and J usage is TRBJ2-1, with a tentative D call TRBD2 (5 bases). The CDR3 has 14 amino acids. Trimming left V 1 base short and J 7 bases short, with 11 bases between. Germline loops: CDR1 SEHNR, CDR2 FQNEAQ (reference sequence). The CDR3 coding sequence is TGTGCCAGCAGCTTAGTCTTACGCGGGAATGAGCAGTTCTTC. It encodes CASSLVLRGNEQFF.

Concerning this clone: This sample also contains other DNA sequences that code for the same CDR3. V is TRBV28 and J is TRBJ2-3; D remains ambiguous. Trimming cost V 2 bases and J 6 bases, with 6 bases left between them. The CDR3 extends over 12 amino acids. CDR1 and CDR2 from the germline V gene are MDHEN and SYDVKM. The DNA of the CDR3 is TGTGCCAGCAGTTTACTTGTCGATACGCAGTATTTT. Its translation is CASSLLVDTQYF.